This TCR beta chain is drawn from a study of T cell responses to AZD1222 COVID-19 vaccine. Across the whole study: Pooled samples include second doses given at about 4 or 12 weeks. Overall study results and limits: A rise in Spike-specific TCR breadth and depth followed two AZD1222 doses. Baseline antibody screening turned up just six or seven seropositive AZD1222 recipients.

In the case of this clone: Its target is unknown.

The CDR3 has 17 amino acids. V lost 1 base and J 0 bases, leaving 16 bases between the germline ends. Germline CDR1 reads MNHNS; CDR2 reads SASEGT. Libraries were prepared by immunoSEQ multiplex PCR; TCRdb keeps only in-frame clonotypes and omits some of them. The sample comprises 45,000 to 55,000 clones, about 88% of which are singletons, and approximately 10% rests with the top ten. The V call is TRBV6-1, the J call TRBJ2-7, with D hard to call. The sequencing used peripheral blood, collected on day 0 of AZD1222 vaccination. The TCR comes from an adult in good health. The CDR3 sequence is CASSEGPAWSPSYEQYF. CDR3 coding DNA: TGTGCCAGCAGTGAAGGTCCCGCGTGGAGTCCCTCCTACGAGCAGTACTTC.